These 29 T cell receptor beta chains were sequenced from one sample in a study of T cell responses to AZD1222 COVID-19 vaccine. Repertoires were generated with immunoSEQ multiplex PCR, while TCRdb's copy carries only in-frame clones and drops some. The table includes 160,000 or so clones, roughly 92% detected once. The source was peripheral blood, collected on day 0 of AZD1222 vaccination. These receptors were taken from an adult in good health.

The CDR3 DNA sequence: TGTGCCAGCACCGGGGAAGGAGGAGAGACCCAGTACTTC. Its protein is CASTGEGGETQYF. This rearrangement joins TRBV5-4 to TRBJ2-5, with D maybe TRBD2 (5 bases). Trimming left V 6 bases short and J 4 bases short, with 13 bases between. The germline V gene has CDR1 SGHNT and CDR2 YYREEE (reference sequence). The CDR3 totals 13 residues. Full variable domain (rest looked up from reference TRBV5-4 and TRBJ2-5): ETGVTQSPTHLIKTRGQQVTLRCSSQSGHNTVSWYQQALGQGPQFIFQYYREEENGRGNFPPRFSGLQFPNYSSELNVNALELDDSALYLCASTGEGGETQYFGPGTRLLVL.

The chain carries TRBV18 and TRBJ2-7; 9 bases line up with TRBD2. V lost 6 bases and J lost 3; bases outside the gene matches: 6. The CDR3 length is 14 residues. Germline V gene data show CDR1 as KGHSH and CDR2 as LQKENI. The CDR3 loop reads CASSPGTSFYEQYF. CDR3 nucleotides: TGTGCCAGCTCCCCAGGGACTAGCTTCTACGAGCAGTACTTC.

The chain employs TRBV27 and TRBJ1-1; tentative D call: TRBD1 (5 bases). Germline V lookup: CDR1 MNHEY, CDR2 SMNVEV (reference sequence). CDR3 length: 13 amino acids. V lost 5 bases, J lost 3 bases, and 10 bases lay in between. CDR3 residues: CASSPTGYTEAFF. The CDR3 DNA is TGTGCCAGCAGTCCAACAGGTTACACTGAAGCTTTCTTT.

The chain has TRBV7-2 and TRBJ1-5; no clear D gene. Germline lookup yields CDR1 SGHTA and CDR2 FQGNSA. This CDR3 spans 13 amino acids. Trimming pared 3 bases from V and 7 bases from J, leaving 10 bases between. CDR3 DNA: TGTGCCAGCAGCTTGATTCGGGTGCAGCCCCAGCATTTT. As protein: CASSLIRVQPQHF.

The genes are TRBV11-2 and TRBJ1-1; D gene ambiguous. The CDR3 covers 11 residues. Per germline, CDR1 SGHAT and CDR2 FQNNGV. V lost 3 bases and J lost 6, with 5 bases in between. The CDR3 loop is CASSLGPEAFF. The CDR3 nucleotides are TGTGCCAGCAGCTTGGGTCCTGAAGCTTTCTTT.

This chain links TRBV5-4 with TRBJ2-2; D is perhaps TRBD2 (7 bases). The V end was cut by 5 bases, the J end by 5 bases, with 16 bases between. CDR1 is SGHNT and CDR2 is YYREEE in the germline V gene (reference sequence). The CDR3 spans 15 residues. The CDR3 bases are TGTGCCAGCAGGGAGGGAGGGGGAAATACCGGGGAGCTGTTTTTT. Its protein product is CASREGGGNTGELFF.

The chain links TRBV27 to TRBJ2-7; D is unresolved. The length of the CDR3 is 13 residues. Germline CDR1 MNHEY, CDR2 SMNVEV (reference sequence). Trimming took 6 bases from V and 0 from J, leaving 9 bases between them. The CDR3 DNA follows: TGTGCCAGCAGGAGCGAGTTCTCCTACGAGCAGTACTTC. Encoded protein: CASRSEFSYEQYF.

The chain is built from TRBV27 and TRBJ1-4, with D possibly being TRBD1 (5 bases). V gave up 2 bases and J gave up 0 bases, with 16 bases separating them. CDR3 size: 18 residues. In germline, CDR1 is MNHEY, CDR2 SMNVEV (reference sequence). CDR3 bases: TGTGCCAGCAGTTTAGGTCCAGGGTTTGGGTCAACTAATGAAAAACTGTTTTTT. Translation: CASSLGPGFGSTNEKLFF.

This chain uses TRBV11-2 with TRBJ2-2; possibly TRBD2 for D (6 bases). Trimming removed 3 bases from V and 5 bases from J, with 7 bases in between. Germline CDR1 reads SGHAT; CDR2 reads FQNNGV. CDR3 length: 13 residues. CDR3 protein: CASSLGGTGELFF. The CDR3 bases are TGTGCCAGCAGCTTGGGGGGAACCGGGGAGCTGTTTTTT.

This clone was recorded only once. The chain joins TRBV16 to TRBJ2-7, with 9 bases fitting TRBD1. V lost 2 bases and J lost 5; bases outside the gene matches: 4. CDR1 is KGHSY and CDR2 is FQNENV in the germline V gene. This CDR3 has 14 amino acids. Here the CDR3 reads CASSQLGTGHEQYF. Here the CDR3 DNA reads TGTGCCAGCAGCCAACTTGGGACAGGGCACGAGCAGTACTTC.

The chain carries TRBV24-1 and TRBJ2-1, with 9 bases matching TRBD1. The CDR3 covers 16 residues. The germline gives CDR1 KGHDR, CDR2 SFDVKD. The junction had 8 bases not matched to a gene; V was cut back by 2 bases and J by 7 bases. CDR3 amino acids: CATSDSGTGLRNEQFF. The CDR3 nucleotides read TGTGCCACCAGTGATTCCGGGACAGGGTTGAGGAATGAGCAGTTCTTC.

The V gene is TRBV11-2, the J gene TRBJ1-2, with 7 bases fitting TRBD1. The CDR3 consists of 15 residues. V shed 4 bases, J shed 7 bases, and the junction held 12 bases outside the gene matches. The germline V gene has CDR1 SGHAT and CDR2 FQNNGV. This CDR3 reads CASSSIQGNAAGYTF. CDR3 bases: TGTGCCAGCAGCTCGATACAGGGGAATGCAGCTGGCTACACCTTC.

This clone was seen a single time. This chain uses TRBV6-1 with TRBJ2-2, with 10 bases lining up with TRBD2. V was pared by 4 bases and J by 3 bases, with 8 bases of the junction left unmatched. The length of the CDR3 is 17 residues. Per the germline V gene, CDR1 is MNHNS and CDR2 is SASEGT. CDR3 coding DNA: TGTGCCAGCAGTGTTGGAGCGGGAGGGCCGGACACCGGGGAGCTGTTTTTT. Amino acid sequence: CASSVGAGGPDTGELFF.

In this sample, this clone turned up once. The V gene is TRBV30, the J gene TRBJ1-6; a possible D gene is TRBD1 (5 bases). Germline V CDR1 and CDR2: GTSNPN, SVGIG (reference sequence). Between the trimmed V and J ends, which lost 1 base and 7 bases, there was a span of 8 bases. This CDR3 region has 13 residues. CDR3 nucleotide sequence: TGTGCCTGGAGTGCGGGGGGAAATTCACCCCTCCACTTT. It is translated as CAWSAGGNSPLHF.

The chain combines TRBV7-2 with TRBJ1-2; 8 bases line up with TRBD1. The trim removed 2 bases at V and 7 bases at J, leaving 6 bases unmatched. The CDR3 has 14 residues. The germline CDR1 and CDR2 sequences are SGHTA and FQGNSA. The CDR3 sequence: CASSLSGGKAGYTF. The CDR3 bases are TGTGCCAGCAGCTTATCAGGGGGCAAAGCTGGCTACACCTTC.

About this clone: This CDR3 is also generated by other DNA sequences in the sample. The CDR3 DNA reads as TGTGCCAGCAGTGAATGGGTTAGCGGTGCCACCGGGGAGCTGTTTTTT. It yields the protein CASSEWVSGATGELFF. This chain connects TRBV2 to TRBJ2-2; a possible D gene is TRBD2 (6 bases). This CDR3 comprises 16 residues. The V and J ends lost 2 bases and 4 bases respectively, with 14 bases between them. The germline CDR1 and CDR2 sequences are SNHLY and FYNNEI.

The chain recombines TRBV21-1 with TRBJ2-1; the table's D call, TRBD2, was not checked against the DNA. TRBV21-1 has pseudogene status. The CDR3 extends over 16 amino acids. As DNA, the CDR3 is TGTGCCAGCAGCCTAAGGGAGGGCCGCTCCTACAATGAGCAGTTCTTC. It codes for CASSLREGRSYNEQFF.

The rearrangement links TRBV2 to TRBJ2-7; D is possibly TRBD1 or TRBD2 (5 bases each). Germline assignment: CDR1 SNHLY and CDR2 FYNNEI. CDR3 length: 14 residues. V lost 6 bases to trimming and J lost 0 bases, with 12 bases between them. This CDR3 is CASRLGDHSYEQYF. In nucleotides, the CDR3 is TGTGCCAGCAGGCTGGGGGACCACTCCTACGAGCAGTACTTC. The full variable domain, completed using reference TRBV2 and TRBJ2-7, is EPEVTQTPSHQVTQMGQEVILRCVPISNHLYFYWYRQILGQKVEFLVSFYNNEISEKSEIFDDQFSVERPDGSNFTLKIRSTKLEDSAMYFCASRLGDHSYEQYFGPGTRLTVT.

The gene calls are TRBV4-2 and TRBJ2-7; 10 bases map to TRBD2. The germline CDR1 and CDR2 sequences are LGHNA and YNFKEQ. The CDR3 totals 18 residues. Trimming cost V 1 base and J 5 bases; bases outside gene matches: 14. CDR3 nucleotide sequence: TGTGCCAGCAGCCAAGGGAGTTATAGGGGGACTAGCGCCGACGAGCAGTACTTC. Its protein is CASSQGSYRGTSADEQYF.

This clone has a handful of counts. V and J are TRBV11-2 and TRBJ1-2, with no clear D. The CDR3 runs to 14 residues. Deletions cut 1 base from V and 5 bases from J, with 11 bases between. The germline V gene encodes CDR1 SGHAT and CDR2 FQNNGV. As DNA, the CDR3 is TGTGCCAGCAGCTTAGGCTATATGGGTTATGGCTACACCTTC. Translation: CASSLGYMGYGYTF.

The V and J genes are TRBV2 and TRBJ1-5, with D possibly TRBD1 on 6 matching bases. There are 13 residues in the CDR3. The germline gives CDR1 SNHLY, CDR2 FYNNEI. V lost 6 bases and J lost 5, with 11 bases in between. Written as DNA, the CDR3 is TGTGCCAGCAGCCCTGGACAGTATCAGCCCCAGCATTTT. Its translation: CASSPGQYQPQHF.

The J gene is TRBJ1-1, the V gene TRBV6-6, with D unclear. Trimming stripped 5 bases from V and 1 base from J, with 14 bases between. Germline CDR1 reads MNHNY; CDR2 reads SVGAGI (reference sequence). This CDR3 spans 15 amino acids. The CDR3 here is CASSGQWLENTEAFF. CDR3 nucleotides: TGTGCCAGCAGTGGGCAGTGGTTGGAGAACACTGAAGCTTTCTTT.

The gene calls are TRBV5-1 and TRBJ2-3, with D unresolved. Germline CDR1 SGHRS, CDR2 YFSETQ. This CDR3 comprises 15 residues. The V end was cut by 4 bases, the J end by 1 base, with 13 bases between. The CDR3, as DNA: TGCGCCAGCAGCCCCGTTGGCGGAGGCACAGATACGCAGTATTTT. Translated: CASSPVGGGTDTQYF.

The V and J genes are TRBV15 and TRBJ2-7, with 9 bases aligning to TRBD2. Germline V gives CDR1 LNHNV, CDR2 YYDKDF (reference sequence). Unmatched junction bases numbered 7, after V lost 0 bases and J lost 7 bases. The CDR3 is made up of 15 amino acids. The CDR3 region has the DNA TGTGCCACCAGCAGAGATCGCGGGAGGGCTGTTGAGCAGTACTTC. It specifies CATSRDRGRAVEQYF. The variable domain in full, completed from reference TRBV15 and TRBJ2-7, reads DAMVIQNPRYQVTQFGKPVTLSCSQTLNHNVMYWYQQKSSQAPKLLFHYYDKDFNNEADTPDNFQSRRPNTSFCFLDIRSPGLGDTAMYLCATSRDRGRAVEQYFGPGTRLTVT.

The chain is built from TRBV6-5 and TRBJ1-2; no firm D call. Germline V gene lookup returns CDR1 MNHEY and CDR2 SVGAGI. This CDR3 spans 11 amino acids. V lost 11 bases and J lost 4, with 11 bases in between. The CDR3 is CASSTVYGYTF. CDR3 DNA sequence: TGTGCCTCCTCGACGGTCTATGGCTACACCTTC.

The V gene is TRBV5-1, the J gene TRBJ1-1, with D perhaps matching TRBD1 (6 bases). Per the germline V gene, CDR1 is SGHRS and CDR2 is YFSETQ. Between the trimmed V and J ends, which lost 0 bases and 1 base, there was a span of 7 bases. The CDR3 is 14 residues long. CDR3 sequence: CASSLVGGNTEAFF. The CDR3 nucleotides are TGCGCCAGCAGCTTGGTAGGGGGGAACACTGAAGCTTTCTTT.

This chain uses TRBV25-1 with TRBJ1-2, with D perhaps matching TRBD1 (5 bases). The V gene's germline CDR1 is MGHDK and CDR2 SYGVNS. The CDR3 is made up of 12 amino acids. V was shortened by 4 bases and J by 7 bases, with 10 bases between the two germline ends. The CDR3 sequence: CASSVTGSGYTF. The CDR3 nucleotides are TGTGCCAGCAGTGTTACAGGCTCTGGCTACACCTTC.

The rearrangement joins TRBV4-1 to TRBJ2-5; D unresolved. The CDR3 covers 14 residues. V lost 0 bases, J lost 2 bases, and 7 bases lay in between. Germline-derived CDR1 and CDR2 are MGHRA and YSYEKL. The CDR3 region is CASSQDIGQETQYF. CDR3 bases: TGCGCCAGCAGCCAAGACATCGGTCAAGAGACCCAGTACTTC.

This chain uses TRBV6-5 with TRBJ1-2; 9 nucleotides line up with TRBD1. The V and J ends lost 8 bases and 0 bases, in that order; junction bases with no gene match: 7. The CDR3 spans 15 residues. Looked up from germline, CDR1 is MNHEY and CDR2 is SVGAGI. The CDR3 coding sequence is TGTGCCAGCCGGGACAGGGAAGGAGCTAACTATGGCTACACCTTC. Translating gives CASRDREGANYGYTF.